Detailed here is one T cell receptor (beta chain). Its specificity is not known. This table comes from immunoSEQ multiplex PCR, and its TCRdb copy is limited to in-frame clones, with some not included. This sample yields approximately 15,000 clones, of which roughly 35% are seen a single time; roughly two fifths belongs to the top ten. Time point here: after neoadjuvant nivolumab, at surgical resection. These newly diagnosed stage II-IVA oral cavity squamous cell carcinoma patients had no prior systemic or radiation treatment. The sample comes from a study of neoadjuvant anti-PD-1 for oral cavity cancer. Notes on the study in general: Higher pretreatment blood Treg/Th17 ratios correlated with higher pretreatment blood and lower post-treatment tumor TCRbeta clonality.

Germline V gene data show CDR1 as LGHNT and CDR2 as FRNRAP. The CDR3 loop spans 14 amino acids. Unmatched junction bases numbered 3, after V lost 1 base and J lost 5 bases. The source of this sequence is a person between 40 and 85 years old with oral cavity squamous cell carcinoma. This sequence joins TRBV12-5 and TRBJ2-7; 9 bases match TRBD1. The specimen was tumor tissue, collected after nivolumab (anti-PD-1) treatment. CDR3 in amino acids: CASGLGTGVHEQYF. For the CDR3, the DNA is TGTGCTAGTGGTTTGGGGACAGGGGTCCACGAGCAGTACTTC. Based on the CDR3 plus reference TRBV12-5 and TRBJ2-7, the full variable domain is DARVTQTPRHKVTEMGQEVTMRCQPILGHNTVFWYRQTMMQGLELLAYFRNRAPLDDSGMPKDRFSAEMPDATLATLKIQPSEPRDSAVYFCASGLGTGVHEQYFGPGTRLTVT.